What follows are 16 T cell receptor beta chains derived from one specimen sequenced in a study of blood T cell repertoires in COVID-19. Using immunoSEQ multiplex PCR, the repertoire was profiled, and TCRdb retains in-frame clones only, with some absent. The repertoire holds over 150,000 clones, with over 75% as singletons. The sample taken for sequencing was PBMCs or T cells enriched from blood (not recorded which). Source of these receptors: a woman aged 18-30 years who had recovered from COVID-19.

The rearrangement links TRBV29-1 to TRBJ2-5; D may be TRBD2 (6 bases). This CDR3 comprises 11 residues. Deletions cut 4 bases from V and 5 bases from J, with 8 bases between. Germline values: CDR1 SQVTM, CDR2 ANQGSEA. The CDR3 loop is CSVGREETQYF. The CDR3 DNA reads as TGCAGCGTTGGACGGGAGGAGACCCAGTACTTC.

The genes are TRBV28 and TRBJ1-2, with 7 bases lining up with TRBD1. The V segment lost 5 bases and the J segment 4 bases; nucleotides outside the gene matches: 10. The CDR3 has 15 residues. Looked up from germline, CDR1 is MDHEN and CDR2 is SYDVKM. The CDR3 reads CASSPSGGSVYGYTF. CDR3 nucleotide sequence: TGTGCCAGCAGTCCGTCAGGGGGGTCCGTCTATGGCTACACCTTC.

CDR3 DNA: TGTGCCAGCAAACATTTAAGCACAGATACGCAGTATTTT. This gives the protein CASKHLSTDTQYF. The chain recombines TRBV27 with TRBJ2-3, with D unresolved. This CDR3 has 13 amino acids. CDR1 is MNHEY, CDR2 SMNVEV, per germline (reference sequence). The V end lost 7 bases, the J end lost 0 bases, and 8 bases lay between the germline ends.

The V and J genes are TRBV5-1 and TRBJ2-5; 9 nucleotides line up with TRBD2. Germline CDR1 and CDR2: SGHRS and YFSETQ. Trimming cost V 4 bases and J 1 base; bases outside gene matches: 5. The CDR3 covers 15 residues. CDR3 region: CASSLRTSAQETQYF. The CDR3 nucleotides are TGCGCCAGCAGCCTTCGGACTAGCGCCCAAGAGACCCAGTACTTC.

The chain is built from TRBV18 and TRBJ2-7; 7 positions match TRBD2. Germline lookup yields CDR1 KGHSH and CDR2 LQKENI. J lost 3 bases, V lost 6 bases, and 11 bases had no gene match. The CDR3 loop spans 15 amino acids. The CDR3 is CASSRSSGPNYEQYF. DNA of the CDR3: TGTGCCAGCTCTCGTTCTAGCGGACCAAACTACGAGCAGTACTTC.

The chain links TRBV18 to TRBJ1-2, with 8 bases matching TRBD1. This CDR3 comprises 18 residues. The germline gives CDR1 KGHSH, CDR2 LQKENI. Trimming at V came to 6 bases and at J to 2 bases, leaving 17 bases not matched to a gene. In DNA, the CDR3 is TGTGCCAGCTCTCCCGAGTCCGGGACAGGCTCGAAAAACTATGGCTACACCTTC. Translation: CASSPESGTGSKNYGYTF.

This rearrangement joins TRBV3-1 (or the pseudogene TRBV3-2) to TRBJ1-2; D is unclear. Trimming removed 1 base at V and 7 bases at J, with 13 bases between. Germline lookup yields CDR1 LGHDT and CDR2 YNNKEL (reference sequence). The CDR3 loop spans 14 amino acids. The CDR3 loop reads CASSQVEGLGGYTF. DNA for the CDR3: TGTGCCAGCAGCCAAGTCGAGGGCTTGGGTGGCTACACCTTC.

The chain has TRBV7-9 and TRBJ2-7; tentatively, D is TRBD2 (5 bases). Germline CDR1 and CDR2: SEHNR and FQNEAQ (reference sequence). The CDR3 consists of 13 residues. The germline V and J ends were trimmed by 6 bases and 2 bases, with 11 bases remaining between them. CDR3 bases: TGTGCCAGCAGACCAGACTACACCTACGAGCAGTACTTC. Its translation is CASRPDYTYEQYF.

This clone appeared a few times. This chain joins TRBV25-1 and TRBJ1-6, with 7 bases lining up with TRBD1. The V segment lost 5 bases and the J segment 3 bases; nucleotides outside the gene matches: 7. CDR1 is MGHDK, CDR2 SYGVNS, per germline. The CDR3 is 16 amino acids. The CDR3 DNA sequence: TGTGCCAGCAGTCCGCCAGGGGGGTTCTATAATTCACCCCTCCACTTT. Protein sequence: CASSPPGGFYNSPLHF.

The genes are TRBV11-2 and TRBJ2-3, with a weak D call TRBD2 (5 bases). The CDR3 is 13 amino acids. Trimming took 2 bases from V and 7 from J, leaving 10 bases between them. Germline V gene data show CDR1 as SGHAT and CDR2 as FQNNGV. CDR3 sequence (DNA): TGTGCCAGCAGCTTATCTACCGGGAATACGCAGTATTTT. It translates to CASSLSTGNTQYF.

V is TRBV9 and J is TRBJ1-2; D may be TRBD1 (6 bases). The CDR3 runs 15 residues. Germline CDR1 and CDR2: SGDLS and YYNGEE. The germline V and J ends were trimmed by 3 bases and 5 bases, with 17 bases remaining between them. The CDR3, as DNA: TGTGCCAGCAGCGAGGGGGTCGCGGAACGATATGGCTACACCTTC. Amino acid sequence: CASSEGVAERYGYTF.

This clone was seen a few times. The rearrangement uses TRBV6-4 and TRBJ2-2; 8 bases align to TRBD2. V was clipped by 6 bases and J by 6 bases; unmatched bases: 6. Germline V gene data show CDR1 as MRHNA and CDR2 as SNTAGT. This CDR3 spans 14 amino acids. The DNA of the CDR3 is TGTGCCAGCAGCCCAGGACTAGCATCCGGGGAGCTGTTTTTT. Translated: CASSPGLASGELFF.

This rearrangement joins TRBV5-5 to TRBJ1-5, with a weak D call TRBD1 (6 bases). V was clipped by 2 bases and J by 7 bases, with 13 bases between them. CDR1 and CDR2 from the germline V gene are SGHKS and YYEKEE (reference sequence). The CDR3 length is 14 residues. The CDR3 DNA reads TGTGCCAGCAGCTTCCTAGGGGGAGAACAGCCCCAGCATTTT. Its translation is CASSFLGGEQPQHF.

V and J are TRBV2 and TRBJ1-1; 10 nucleotides align to TRBD1. This CDR3 region has 14 residues. Germline V gene sequence: CDR1 SNHLY, CDR2 FYNNEI. The ends lost 8 bases at V and 5 bases at J; junction bases unmatched: 8. Here the CDR3 reads CASRRTGGLTEAFF. The CDR3 DNA sequence: TGTGCCAGCCGGAGGACAGGGGGGTTGACTGAAGCTTTCTTT.

This clone was observed once. The chain joins TRBV4-2 to TRBJ2-5; 8 nucleotides agree with TRBD2. V lost 0 bases and J lost 9; bases outside the gene matches: 3. The CDR3 is made up of 13 amino acids. CDR1 and CDR2 from the germline V gene are LGHNA and YNFKEQ. CDR3 nucleotide sequence: TGTGCCAGCAGCCAAGATACCGGGGGGGCCCAGTACTTC. The encoded protein is CASSQDTGGAQYF.

The rearrangement links TRBV28 to TRBJ2-1; the D gene is possibly TRBD1 (6 bases). Trimming took 5 bases from V and 4 from J, leaving 12 bases between them. The CDR3 sequence is 14 residues long. Germline V gene lookup returns CDR1 MDHEN and CDR2 SYDVKM. CDR3 in amino acids: CASSLRTAYNEQFF. The DNA for the CDR3 is TGTGCCAGCAGTCTTCGGACAGCTTACAATGAGCAGTTCTTC. The complete variable domain, with remaining parts taken from reference TRBV28 and TRBJ2-1, reads DVKVTQSSRYLVKRTGEKVFLECVQDMDHENMFWYRQDPGLGLRLIYFSYDVKMKEKGDIPEGYSVSREKKERFSLILESASTNQTSMYLCASSLRTAYNEQFFGPGTRLTVL.